Shown below are 17 T cell receptor beta chains from a single sample sequenced in a study of OX40 agonist ivuxolimab in advanced cancers. TCRdb keeps only in-frame clones here, not all; method: immunoSEQ multiplex PCR. Here the sample spans about 14,000 clones, 75% to 85% being singletons. The specimen comprised CD4+ or CD8+ T cells sorted from blood, sampled in a trial of the OX40 agonist ivuxolimab. The receptors were gathered from an adult with an advanced solid tumor such as melanoma, head and neck, liver or kidney cancer.

The chain recombines TRBV7-1 with TRBJ2-7; no firm D call. TRBV7-1 is an ORF; its function is uncertain. CDR3 size: 14 residues. The V end lost 4 bases, the J end lost 0 bases, and 10 bases lay between the germline ends. This chain's CDR3 is CASSLSLSSYEQYF. CDR3 DNA sequence: TGTGCCAGCAGCTTGAGCCTGAGCTCCTACGAGCAGTACTTC.

The rearrangement joins TRBV28 to TRBJ2-3, with D possibly TRBD2 on 5 matching bases. The CDR3 extends over 16 amino acids. The germline CDR1 and CDR2 sequences are MDHEN and SYDVKM. The V end lost 10 bases, the J end lost 7 bases, and 27 bases lay between the germline ends. CDR3 amino acids: CAISPRTGSPKYTQYF. In DNA, the CDR3 is TGTGCCATCTCTCCCCGAACGGGGTCCCCAAAATATACGCAGTATTTT. The complete variable domain, with remaining parts taken from reference TRBV28 and TRBJ2-3, reads DVKVTQSSRYLVKRTGEKVFLECVQDMDHENMFWYRQDPGLGLRLIYFSYDVKMKEKGDIPEGYSVSREKKERFSLILESASTNQTSMYLCAISPRTGSPKYTQYFGPGTRLTVL.

In its sample, this clone was seen once. A junction boundary mismatches the germline segment, possibly from a read error. V gene TRBV7-7 combines with J gene TRBJ2-7; 11 bases match TRBD1. Germline-derived CDR1 and CDR2 are SSHAT and FNYEAQ (reference sequence). The CDR3 sequence is 13 residues long. This chain's CDR3 is CASSPGTGGEQYF. The CDR3 DNA follows: TGTGCTAGCAGCCCAGGGACAGGGGGCGAGCAGTACTTC.

CDR3 loop: CASGDRVSQPQHF. Written as DNA, the CDR3 is TGTGCCAGCGGGGACAGGGTGAGCCAGCCCCAGCATTTT. The V gene is TRBV28, the J gene TRBJ1-5; 9 bases are shared with TRBD1. Germline-derived CDR1 and CDR2 are MDHEN and SYDVKM. CDR3 size: 13 residues. J was trimmed by 7 bases and V by 8 bases; bases with no gene match: 6. The full variable domain, its missing parts supplied by reference TRBV28 and TRBJ1-5, is DVKVTQSSRYLVKRTGEKVFLECVQDMDHENMFWYRQDPGLGLRLIYFSYDVKMKEKGDIPEGYSVSREKKERFSLILESASTNQTSMYLCASGDRVSQPQHFGDGTRLSIL.

The gene calls are TRBV11-2 and TRBJ2-3; D may be TRBD2 (5 bases). V lost 5 bases to trimming and J lost 0 bases, with 15 bases between them. There are 16 residues in the CDR3. Germline values: CDR1 SGHAT, CDR2 FQNNGV. DNA for the CDR3: TGTGCCAGCAGCCCCGAACCGGCGGGCAGCACAGATACGCAGTATTTT. It codes for CASSPEPAGSTDTQYF. The full variable domain, its missing parts supplied by reference TRBV11-2 and TRBJ2-3, is EAGVAQSPRYKIIEKRQSVAFWCNPISGHATLYWYQQILGQGPKLLIQFQNNGVVDDSQLPKDRFSAERLKGVDSTLKIQPAKLEDSAVYLCASSPEPAGSTDTQYFGPGTRLTVL.

The chain couples TRBV5-1 to TRBJ2-4, with 10 bases lining up with TRBD2. The CDR3 spans 16 residues. The junction had 9 bases not matched to a gene; V was cut back by 0 bases and J by 9 bases. Germline lookup yields CDR1 SGHRS and CDR2 YFSETQ. The CDR3 protein is CASSLGLAGAPSIQYF. In DNA, the CDR3 is TGCGCCAGCAGCTTGGGTCTAGCGGGAGCTCCTTCCATTCAGTACTTC. The variable domain in full, completed from reference TRBV5-1 and TRBJ2-4, reads KAGVTQTPRYLIKTRGQQVTLSCSPISGHRSVSWYQQTPGQGLQFLFEYFSETQRNKGNFPGRFSGRQFSNSRSEMNVSTLELGDSALYLCASSLGLAGAPSIQYFGAGTRLSVL.

This chain joins TRBV7-9 and TRBJ1-2, with a weak D call TRBD1 (5 bases). Trimming stripped 5 bases from V and 0 bases from J, with 10 bases between. The CDR3 extends over 14 amino acids. CDR1 and CDR2 (germline): SEHNR, FQNEAQ (reference sequence). Written as DNA, the CDR3 is TGTGCCAGCAGCCCACCGACAGCTAACTATGGCTACACCTTC. Its translation is CASSPPTANYGYTF.

CDR3 DNA sequence: TGTGCCAGCAGCCCCCCCGGGGTAGGGAGCACAGATACGCAGTATTTT. Translation gives CASSPPGVGSTDTQYF. The rearrangement joins TRBV4-2 to TRBJ2-3, with D tentatively TRBD2 (5 bases). Germline loops: CDR1 LGHNA, CDR2 YNFKEQ. The CDR3 is made up of 16 amino acids. The germline V and J ends were trimmed by 4 bases and 0 bases, with 14 bases remaining between them.

The genes are TRBV4-2 and TRBJ2-5; 8 bases map to TRBD1. CDR3 length: 16 amino acids. The germline V gene has CDR1 LGHNA and CDR2 YNFKEQ. V trimming: 3 bases; J trimming: 2 bases; junction bases outside the gene matches: 8. The CDR3 sequence: CASSHADRVTQETQYF. In nucleotides, the CDR3 is TGTGCCAGCAGCCATGCGGACAGGGTGACTCAAGAGACCCAGTACTTC.

The sample holds a few counts of this clone. The chain recombines TRBV6-5 with TRBJ1-5; D gene uncertain. In germline, CDR1 is MNHEY, CDR2 SVGAGI. The CDR3 consists of 14 residues. Trimming removed 6 bases from V and 2 bases from J, with 11 bases in between. The DNA of the CDR3 is TGTGCCAGCAGACGACCCGGACGCAATCAGCCCCAGCATTTT. Encoded protein: CASRRPGRNQPQHF.

The chain carries TRBV9 and TRBJ2-3, with D possibly TRBD1 on 5 matching bases. The germline V gene has CDR1 SGDLS and CDR2 YYNGEE. The V end was cut by 4 bases, the J end by 9 bases, with 18 bases between. This CDR3 spans 14 amino acids. The CDR3 nucleotides read TGTGCCAGCAGCTCAGGGCGCCCTCTGGAGACGCAGTATTTT. Its protein product is CASSSGRPLETQYF.

The chain has TRBV11-2 and TRBJ2-1; a weak D match, TRBD1 (5 bases). Trimming shortened V by 3 bases and J by 2 bases, and 14 bases separated the two germline ends. The CDR3 runs 16 residues. In germline, CDR1 is SGHAT, CDR2 FQNNGV. This CDR3 reads CASSLSTQVPYNEQFF. CDR3 DNA sequence: TGTGCCAGCAGCTTGAGTACACAGGTTCCCTACAATGAGCAGTTCTTC.

The sample holds one count of this clone. The chain joins TRBV7-9 to TRBJ2-3; D is tentatively TRBD1 or TRBD2 (5 bases each). Germline values: CDR1 SEHNR, CDR2 FQNEAQ (reference sequence). The CDR3 has 13 amino acids. V was clipped by 4 bases and J by 6 bases, with 11 bases between them. DNA for the CDR3: TGTGCCAGCAGCTCGGGGACCGGGGATACGCAGTATTTT. Its translation is CASSSGTGDTQYF.

The rearrangement links TRBV15 to TRBJ1-5; TRBD1 is a possible D gene (5 bases). The CDR3 runs to 15 residues. V was cut by 1 base and J by 2 bases, with 9 bases left in between. Germline CDR1 and CDR2: LNHNV and YYDKDF (reference sequence). The CDR3: CATSRVGAGNQPQHF. For the CDR3, the DNA is TGTGCCACCAGCAGAGTTGGGGCGGGCAATCAGCCCCAGCATTTT. Drawing the rest from reference TRBV15 and TRBJ1-5, the complete variable domain is DAMVIQNPRYQVTQFGKPVTLSCSQTLNHNVMYWYQQKSSQAPKLLFHYYDKDFNNEADTPDNFQSRRPNTSFCFLDIRSPGLGDTAMYLCATSRVGAGNQPQHFGDGTRLSIL.

This clone occurred a few times. V usage is TRBV7-9 and J usage is TRBJ2-1; 14 bases agree with TRBD2. CDR1 SEHNR and CDR2 FQNEAQ come from the germline V gene (reference sequence). The CDR3 totals 15 residues. The CDR3 is CTFEGLAGVGNEQFF. The CDR3 DNA sequence: TGTACCTTCGAGGGACTAGCGGGAGTCGGGAATGAGCAGTTCTTC. The whole variable domain, remainder taken from reference TRBV7-9 and TRBJ2-1, is DTGVSQNPRHKITKRGQNVTFRCDPISEHNRLYWYRQTLGQGPEFLTYFQNEAQLEKSRLLSDRFSAERPKGSFSTLEIQRTEQGDSAMYLCTFEGLAGVGNEQFFGPGTRLTVL.

V gene TRBV11-2 combines with J gene TRBJ2-7; tentatively, D is TRBD1 (5 bases). V lost 5 bases and J lost 0, with 17 bases in between. Germline V gene lookup returns CDR1 SGHAT and CDR2 FQNNGV. CDR3 length equals 16 residues. This CDR3 is CASSARTSASSYEQYF. The CDR3, as DNA: TGTGCCAGCAGCGCCCGGACATCCGCGAGCTCCTACGAGCAGTACTTC.

The gene calls are TRBV9 and TRBJ2-1; TRBD1 agrees at 8 bases. Looked up from germline, CDR1 is SGDLS and CDR2 is YYNGEE. There are 14 residues in the CDR3. J was trimmed by 7 bases and V by 2 bases; bases with no gene match: 5. CDR3 region: CASSVQGASNEQFF. Written as DNA, the CDR3 is TGTGCCAGCAGCGTCCAGGGGGCCTCGAATGAGCAGTTCTTC.